This entry describes one T cell receptor beta chain. This specimen comes from a study of monozygotic twins with inflammatory bowel disease. Using the 5' RACE reads, TCRdb records one entry per CDR3 protein without DNA. The sample includes fewer than 400,000 distinct CDR3 sequences. This CDR3 region has 13 residues. The V gene's germline CDR1 is SGDLS and CDR2 YYNGEE. The chain recombines TRBV9 with TRBJ1-5; the D call from TCRdb, TRBD1, cannot be confirmed without DNA. This clonotype originated in a human donor with ulcerative colitis or Crohn's disease, or a healthy co-twin of an affected twin (not recorded which). The sample was blood. The CDR3 here is CASSVAGGGPQHF.